This passage covers 12 T cell receptor beta chains from one sample sequenced in a study of T cell repertoires in cytomegalovirus infection. For these TCRs, the target antigens are not known. Each CDR3 protein gets one entry after TCRdb re-called the reads with MiXCR. The sample gives approximately 990,000 distinct CDR3 sequences, more than 25% of which show up once; roughly 13% is in the top ten. This specimen was cultured CD8+ T cells from PBMCs, taken from culture after CMV antigen stimulation. These receptor sequences come from a human donor in good health (CMV status not recorded). Some clones in this sample may be carry-over from other donors' samples.

This clonotype has ten or more counts. The chain uses TRBV7-2 and TRBJ1-1, with 7 bases that match TRBD1. The CDR3 consists of 13 residues. Per the germline V gene, CDR1 is SGHTA and CDR2 is FQGNSA. Trimming cost V 6 bases and J 11 bases; bases outside gene matches: 12. The CDR3 nucleotides are TGTGCCAGCAGGCCTACAGGGGATCCGCTCGCTTTCTTT. Protein product: CASRPTGDPLAFF.

In this sample, this clonotype turned up a few times. This chain links TRBV7-6 with TRBJ1-2; 9 nucleotides align to TRBD1. CDR1 and CDR2 from the germline V gene are SGHVS and FNYEAQ. CDR3 length equals 15 residues. V trimming: 5 bases; J trimming: 2 bases; junction bases outside the gene matches: 6. The CDR3 nucleotides are TGTGCCAGCAGCGAGACAGGGGGTTCCAACTATGGCTACACCTTC. As protein: CASSETGGSNYGYTF. Complete variable domain (other parts from reference TRBV7-6 and TRBJ1-2): GAGVSQSPRYKVTKRGQDVALRCDPISGHVSLYWYRQALGQGPEFLTYFNYEAQQDKSGLPNDRFSAERPEGSISTLTIQRTEQRDSAMYRCASSETGGSNYGYTFGSGTRLTVV.

This clonotype appeared a few times. This rearrangement joins TRBV4-1 to TRBJ1-2, with a weak D call TRBD1 (5 bases). The CDR3 spans 14 residues. Germline CDR1 reads MGHRA; CDR2 reads YSYEKL. The V end was cut by 3 bases, the J end by 5 bases, with 13 bases between. CDR3 DNA sequence: TGCGCCAGCAGCCAGGGGGGTGCGGCGTATGGCTACACCTTC. Its translation: CASSQGGAAYGYTF.

The gene calls are TRBV4-3 and TRBJ1-2, with D maybe TRBD1 (6 bases). The CDR3 runs 14 residues. The germline gives CDR1 LGHNA, CDR2 YSLEER. V gave up 4 bases and J gave up 2 bases, with 11 bases separating them. The CDR3 is CASSPGTLNYGYTF. The CDR3 bases are TGCGCCAGCAGCCCCGGGACACTGAACTATGGCTACACCTTC.

V and J are TRBV19 and TRBJ2-2; D may be TRBD1 or TRBD2 (5 bases each). The germline CDR1 and CDR2 sequences are LNHDA and SQIVND (reference sequence). The V end was cut by 6 bases, the J end by 0 bases, with 11 bases between. The CDR3 consists of 15 residues. CDR3 residues: CASSGDPANTGELFF. Here the CDR3 DNA reads TGTGCCAGTAGCGGGGACCCGGCGAACACCGGGGAGCTGTTTTTT.

The chain employs TRBV28 and TRBJ1-5; D is uncertain. The CDR3 extends over 13 amino acids. Trimming removed 2 bases from V and 8 bases from J, with 10 bases in between. Per germline, CDR1 MDHEN and CDR2 SYDVKM. The CDR3 bases are TGTGCCAGCAGTTTACACGGTAAAGAGCCCCAGCATTTT. Protein product: CASSLHGKEPQHF.

The V call is TRBV3-1, the J call TRBJ1-2; D not certain. The CDR3 is 17 residues long. V was clipped by 5 bases and J by 1 base, with 20 bases between them. Germline CDR1 and CDR2: LGHDT and YNNKEL (reference sequence). CDR3 sequence: CASSKVQGPDYNYGYTF. The CDR3 DNA follows: TGTGCCAGCAGCAAAGTCCAAGGACCGGACTATAACTATGGCTACACCTTC.

This clonotype turned up a few times. The chain combines TRBV13 with TRBJ1-1; tentative D call: TRBD1 (5 bases). CDR1 and CDR2 (germline): PRHDT, FYEKMQ (reference sequence). V lost 2 bases, J lost 6 bases, and 16 bases lay in between. The CDR3 is 15 amino acids. CDR3 amino acids: CASSLWGGIPPEAFF. The CDR3 region has the DNA TGTGCCAGCAGCTTATGGGGGGGGATTCCTCCTGAAGCTTTCTTT.

The CDR3 here is CASMSNNEQFF. The CDR3 region has the DNA TGTGCCAGCATGAGCAACAATGAGCAGTTCTTC. V and J are TRBV6-1 and TRBJ2-1, with D unclear. Trimming left V 7 bases short and J 5 bases short, with 6 bases between. Germline V gene data show CDR1 as MNHNS and CDR2 as SASEGT. This CDR3 is 11 amino acids long.

A few counts support this clonotype. V gene TRBV4-3 combines with J gene TRBJ1-2; D unresolved. The CDR3 consists of 16 residues. CDR1 and CDR2 from the germline V gene are LGHNA and YSLEER. Trimming cost V 6 bases and J 1 base, with 18 bases left between them. The CDR3 nucleotides are TGCGCCAGCAGTCCCCTTCGGCAGTTCGTTAACTATGGCTACACCTTC. This sequence encodes CASSPLRQFVNYGYTF.

The chain joins TRBV7-6 to TRBJ2-7; 7 positions match TRBD1. The CDR3 runs 13 residues. V lost 6 bases and J lost 0; bases outside the gene matches: 2. The germline V gene has CDR1 SGHVS and CDR2 FNYEAQ. CDR3 protein: CASRGDSSYEQYF. In DNA, the CDR3 is TGTGCCAGCAGAGGGGACAGCTCCTACGAGCAGTACTTC.

This clonotype has a count of ten or more. The rearrangement uses TRBV7-2 and TRBJ2-5, with 8 nucleotides matching TRBD2. CDR1 is SGHTA and CDR2 is FQGNSA in the germline V gene. This CDR3 has 18 amino acids. V trimming: 4 bases; J trimming: 4 bases; junction bases outside the gene matches: 17. The CDR3 here is CASSSMGGGYPSGETQYF. The DNA for the CDR3 is TGTGCCAGCAGCTCCATGGGCGGGGGGTACCCAAGCGGAGAGACCCAGTACTTC.